These 25 T cell receptor beta chains originate from one sample sequenced in a study of early T cells in non-severe SARS-CoV-2 infection. TCRdb redid the calling of the 5' RACE reads with MiXCR, one entry per CDR3 protein. The sample yields tens of thousands of distinct CDR3 sequences, less than 15% seen once. The sequenced sample consisted of whole blood. The source of these receptors is an adult who was a healthcare worker with PCR-confirmed SARS-CoV-2 infection or an uninfected control (not recorded which).

The gene calls are TRBV12-3 or TRBV12-4 and TRBJ2-2; 8 bases fit TRBD1. This CDR3 spans 15 amino acids. With 6 bases clipped from V and 0 bases from J, the junction kept 3 bases outside the gene matches. In DNA, the CDR3 is TGTGCCAGCAGACCACAGGGGGCGAACACCGGGGAGCTGTTTTTT. This encodes CASRPQGANTGELFF.

V gene TRBV7-2 combines with J gene TRBJ2-7, with 14 positions matching TRBD2. This CDR3 has 19 amino acids. Germline V CDR1 and CDR2: SGHTA, FQGNSA. Trimming took 3 bases from V and 3 from J; bases not matched to a gene: 13. Here the CDR3 DNA reads TGTGCCAGCAGCTTCAGACAACCGGGACTAGCGGGGGTTCACTACGAGCAGTACTTC. It is translated as CASSFRQPGLAGVHYEQYF.

This clonotype was counted many times. The V gene is TRBV2, the J gene TRBJ1-6; D gene uncertain. The CDR3 is made up of 12 amino acids. CDR1 is SNHLY, CDR2 FYNNEI, per germline. V gave up 3 bases and J gave up 15 bases, with 12 bases separating them. The CDR3 DNA reads as TGTGCCAGCAGTGATGACCCTAACTTCCTCCACTTT. It translates to CASSDDPNFLHF.

V is TRBV5-1 and J is TRBJ2-7; maybe TRBD1 (5 bases). V gave up 0 bases and J gave up 7 bases, with 11 bases separating them. Germline V gene data show CDR1 as SGHRS and CDR2 as YFSETQ. The length of the CDR3 is 13 residues. DNA for the CDR3: TGCGCCAGCAGCTTGGCAGGGTCGAGGGAGCAGTACTTC. It specifies CASSLAGSREQYF.

This clonotype occurred many times. V usage is TRBV20-1 and J usage is TRBJ1-1; possibly TRBD1 for D (5 bases). This CDR3 has 13 amino acids. The germline V gene encodes CDR1 DFQATT and CDR2 SNEGSKA (reference sequence). The ends were cut back, 0 bases at V and 7 bases at J, with 12 bases in the middle. The CDR3 sequence is CSARESGPHEAFF. CDR3 DNA: TGCAGTGCTAGAGAATCAGGGCCCCATGAAGCTTTCTTT.

This clonotype was picked up a small number of times. The chain carries TRBV19 and TRBJ2-3, with 9 bases aligning to TRBD2. Germline-derived CDR1 and CDR2 are LNHDA and SQIVND (reference sequence). The CDR3 is 15 residues long. The J segment lost 2 bases and the V segment lost 5 bases, leaving 5 bases of the junction unmatched. This CDR3 reads CASSVLAGNTDTQYF. The CDR3 coding sequence is TGTGCCAGTAGTGTGCTAGCGGGGAACACAGATACGCAGTATTTT.

The genes are TRBV7-9 and TRBJ2-3; 8 bases agree with TRBD2. The CDR3 is 17 amino acids. Trimming removed 6 bases from V and 4 bases from J; junction bases left unmatched: 15. CDR1 is SEHNR and CDR2 is FQNEAQ in the germline V gene (reference sequence). Here the CDR3 DNA reads TGTGCCAGCAGTTTTAGACCGGGACTAGGAAGGGCAGATACGCAGTATTTT. Translation gives CASSFRPGLGRADTQYF.

This clonotype was recorded at least ten times. The chain has TRBV18 and TRBJ1-6; D not certain. V shed 3 bases and J shed 14 bases, with 17 bases lying between them. This CDR3 is built from 14 residues. Germline V lookup: CDR1 KGHSH, CDR2 LQKENI. CDR3 sequence: CASSPNAREKSLHF. CDR3 in DNA: TGTGCCAGCTCACCTAACGCGAGGGAAAAGTCCCTCCACTTT.

The chain carries TRBV3-1 and TRBJ2-1; the D is unclear. This CDR3 has 16 amino acids. Deletions cut 0 bases from V and 10 bases from J, with 19 bases between. Germline lookup yields CDR1 LGHDT and CDR2 YNNKEL (reference sequence). CDR3 in DNA: TGTGCCAGCAGCCAAGAGGGTTTAACAGTAACGTGGGAGCAGTTCTTC. It specifies CASSQEGLTVTWEQFF.

The V and J genes are TRBV6-1 and TRBJ2-7; TRBD2 agrees at 11 bases. The CDR3 totals 16 residues. With V trimmed by 2 bases and J by 4 bases, 7 bases remained unmatched. Germline V gives CDR1 MNHNS, CDR2 SASEGT. The CDR3 protein is CASSELAGGQPYEQYF. For the CDR3, the DNA is TGTGCCAGCAGTGAACTAGCGGGGGGCCAGCCTTACGAGCAGTACTTC.

The chain is built from TRBV7-2 and TRBJ2-7; TRBD1 aligns across 7 bases. Germline assignment: CDR1 SGHTA and CDR2 FQGNSA. This CDR3 region has 14 residues. With V trimmed by 3 bases and J by 4 bases, 6 bases remained unmatched. The DNA for the CDR3 is TGTGCCAGCAGCTTCCCGGGACAGTTTTACGAGCAGTACTTC. Residues: CASSFPGQFYEQYF.

This clonotype was seen a few times. The chain is built from TRBV13 and TRBJ1-1; TRBD1 matches at 9 bases. Looked up from germline, CDR1 is PRHDT and CDR2 is FYEKMQ (reference sequence). The CDR3 is made up of 14 amino acids. The trim removed 0 bases at V and 4 bases at J, leaving 0 bases unmatched. CDR3 nucleotides: TGTGCCAGCAGCTTAGGGACAGGGGGCACTGAAGCTTTCTTT. Its translation: CASSLGTGGTEAFF.

At least ten counts were recorded for this clonotype. The genes are TRBV27 and TRBJ2-1; a possible D gene is TRBD1 (6 bases). Trimming cost V 7 bases and J 5 bases, with 12 bases left between them. This CDR3 has 13 amino acids. CDR1 and CDR2 (germline): MNHEY, SMNVEV (reference sequence). The CDR3 loop reads CASKPTGNNEQFF. CDR3 coding DNA: TGTGCCAGCAAGCCGACAGGCAACAATGAGCAGTTCTTC.

This clonotype was detected many times. The V call is TRBV18, the J call TRBJ2-3; D is undetermined. V lost 6 bases to trimming and J lost 2 bases, with 9 bases between them. CDR1 KGHSH and CDR2 LQKENI come from the germline V gene. This CDR3 region has 13 residues. CDR3 coding DNA: TGTGCCAGCTCGGACCGGGCCACAGATACGCAGTATTTT. Residues: CASSDRATDTQYF.

The chain couples TRBV10-2 to TRBJ1-3; D gene uncertain. The CDR3 is 13 residues long. V was cut by 3 bases and J by 4 bases, with 7 bases left in between. Per germline, CDR1 WSHSY and CDR2 SAAADI. The CDR3 nucleotides are TGCGCCAGCAGTGATCTTACCGGAAACACCATATATTTT. Residues: CASSDLTGNTIYF.

V and J are TRBV5-1 and TRBJ1-4; 8 bases agree with TRBD1. Germline V CDR1 and CDR2: SGHRS, YFSETQ. Trimming cost V 5 bases and J 1 base; bases outside gene matches: 4. The CDR3 spans 15 residues. The CDR3 sequence: CASSIGTGTNEKLFF. CDR3 DNA: TGCGCCAGCAGTATCGGGACAGGAACTAATGAAAAACTGTTTTTT.

The chain carries TRBV6-6 and TRBJ1-5; no firm D call. The V end lost 6 bases, the J end lost 11 bases, and 14 bases lay between the germline ends. The length of the CDR3 is 12 residues. Germline V lookup: CDR1 MNHNY, CDR2 SVGAGI (reference sequence). The CDR3 region has the DNA TGTGCCAGCAGCCCAGTACTCGTCTCCCAGCATTTT. Encoded protein: CASSPVLVSQHF.

This clonotype was found a few times. The gene calls are TRBV18 and TRBJ1-5; 7 positions agree with TRBD1. Germline V gives CDR1 KGHSH, CDR2 LQKENI. The CDR3 is 15 residues long. The V and J ends lost 4 bases and 3 bases, in that order; junction bases with no gene match: 6. The CDR3, as DNA: TGTGCCAGCTCACGAGGAGGGGGCACCAATCAGCCCCAGCATTTT. Translating gives CASSRGGGTNQPQHF.

This clonotype was counted many times. The V gene is TRBV30, the J gene TRBJ1-4, with TRBD1 identical over 8 bases. Trimming at V came to 0 bases and at J to 8 bases, leaving 2 bases not matched to a gene. Germline assignment: CDR1 GTSNPN and CDR2 SVGIG (reference sequence). This CDR3 contains 13 residues. The CDR3 DNA follows: TGTGCCTGGAGTGTTACAGGGGGAGAAAAACTGTTTTTT. Protein sequence: CAWSVTGGEKLFF.

The chain combines TRBV12-3 or TRBV12-4 with TRBJ1-1; the D gene is possibly TRBD1 (6 bases). V was cut by 6 bases and J by 5 bases, with 13 bases left in between. The CDR3 is made up of 13 amino acids. The chain's CDR3 is CASSAQGRTEAFF. CDR3 DNA sequence: TGTGCCAGCAGCGCACAGGGAAGGACTGAAGCTTTCTTT.

This chain uses TRBV6-5 with TRBJ1-2; TRBD1 matches 9 bases. Losses at the gene ends were 6 bases for V and 6 bases for J; bases not matched to a gene: 5. The length of the CDR3 is 13 residues. Germline assignment: CDR1 MNHEY and CDR2 SVGAGI. The DNA for the CDR3 is TGTGCCAGCAGCCTCAGGACAGGGGATGGCTACACCTTC. Residues: CASSLRTGDGYTF.

The chain combines TRBV7-9 with TRBJ2-1; no clear D gene. Germline values: CDR1 SEHNR, CDR2 FQNEAQ (reference sequence). This CDR3 spans 15 amino acids. Trimming shortened V by 5 bases and J by 7 bases, and 18 bases separated the two germline ends. The DNA of the CDR3 is TGTGCCAGCAGCCCCGGGTCCTCCAATGCAAATGAGCAGTTCTTC. Translated, it gives CASSPGSSNANEQFF.

This chain uses TRBV11-1 with TRBJ1-6; D is unclear. Trimming left V 5 bases short and J 8 bases short, with 19 bases between. The CDR3 has 16 residues. Germline values: CDR1 SGHAT, CDR2 FQDESV (reference sequence). CDR3 residues: CASSPEEQSKYSPLHF. The CDR3 bases are TGTGCCAGCAGCCCTGAGGAGCAGTCGAAGTATTCACCCCTCCACTTT.

This clonotype was seen a few times. The chain carries TRBV11-2 and TRBJ1-1; D perhaps matches TRBD1 (5 bases). The CDR3 contains 15 residues. Trimming took off 5 bases at V and 8 bases at J, with 21 bases between the two ends. CDR1 is SGHAT and CDR2 is FQNNGV in the germline V gene. CDR3 residues: CASSITPTGVGEAFF. The CDR3 DNA reads TGTGCCAGCAGCATCACGCCAACGGGGGTCGGGGAAGCTTTCTTT.

This clonotype showed up many times. This chain connects TRBV5-1 to TRBJ1-2, with a weak D call TRBD1 (6 bases). V was pared by 0 bases and J by 6 bases, with 12 bases between. The germline gives CDR1 SGHRS, CDR2 YFSETQ. The CDR3 contains 14 residues. The CDR3 DNA sequence: TGCGCCAGCAGCTTGGCAGGGGTTTCCAATGGCTACACCTTC. It codes for CASSLAGVSNGYTF.